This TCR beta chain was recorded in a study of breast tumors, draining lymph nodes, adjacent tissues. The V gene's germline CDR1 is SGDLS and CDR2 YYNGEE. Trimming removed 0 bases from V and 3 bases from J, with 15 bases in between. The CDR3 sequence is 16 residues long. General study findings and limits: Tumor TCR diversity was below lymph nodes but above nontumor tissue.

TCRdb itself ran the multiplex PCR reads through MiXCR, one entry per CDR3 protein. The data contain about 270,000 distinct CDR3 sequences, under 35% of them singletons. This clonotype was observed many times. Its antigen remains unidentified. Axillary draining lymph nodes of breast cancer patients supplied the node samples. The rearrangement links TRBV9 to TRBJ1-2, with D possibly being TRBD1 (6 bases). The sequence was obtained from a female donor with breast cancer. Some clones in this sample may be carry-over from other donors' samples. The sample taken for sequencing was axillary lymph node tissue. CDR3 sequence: CASSVAETGLDYGYTF. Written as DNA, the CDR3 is TGTGCCAGCAGCGTAGCCGAGACAGGTTTGGACTATGGCTACACCTTC.